The sample holds a few counts of the clone carrying this T cell receptor beta chain. This sample stems from a study of blood T cell repertoires in COVID-19. The wider study: Samples representing acute and convalescent COVID-19 were sourced from the United States, Italy and Spain.

TCRdb's copy holds only in-frame clones and misses some; the assay was immunoSEQ multiplex PCR. The data contain roughly 78,000 clones, roughly 80% of them singletons. The CDR3 loop spans 12 amino acids. The germline V gene has CDR1 SGHTA and CDR2 FQGNSA. V lost 4 bases, J lost 3 bases, and 7 bases lay in between. Seattle enrolled patients during active infection and tracked them longitudinally. The sample consisted of peripheral blood. V gene TRBV7-2 combines with J gene TRBJ2-7, with unresolved D. This sequence originates from a man between 50 and 59 years old with COVID-19, enrolled during active disease. Here the CDR3 reads CASSSLHYEQYF. CDR3 coding DNA: TGTGCCAGCAGCTCACTACACTACGAGCAGTACTTC.